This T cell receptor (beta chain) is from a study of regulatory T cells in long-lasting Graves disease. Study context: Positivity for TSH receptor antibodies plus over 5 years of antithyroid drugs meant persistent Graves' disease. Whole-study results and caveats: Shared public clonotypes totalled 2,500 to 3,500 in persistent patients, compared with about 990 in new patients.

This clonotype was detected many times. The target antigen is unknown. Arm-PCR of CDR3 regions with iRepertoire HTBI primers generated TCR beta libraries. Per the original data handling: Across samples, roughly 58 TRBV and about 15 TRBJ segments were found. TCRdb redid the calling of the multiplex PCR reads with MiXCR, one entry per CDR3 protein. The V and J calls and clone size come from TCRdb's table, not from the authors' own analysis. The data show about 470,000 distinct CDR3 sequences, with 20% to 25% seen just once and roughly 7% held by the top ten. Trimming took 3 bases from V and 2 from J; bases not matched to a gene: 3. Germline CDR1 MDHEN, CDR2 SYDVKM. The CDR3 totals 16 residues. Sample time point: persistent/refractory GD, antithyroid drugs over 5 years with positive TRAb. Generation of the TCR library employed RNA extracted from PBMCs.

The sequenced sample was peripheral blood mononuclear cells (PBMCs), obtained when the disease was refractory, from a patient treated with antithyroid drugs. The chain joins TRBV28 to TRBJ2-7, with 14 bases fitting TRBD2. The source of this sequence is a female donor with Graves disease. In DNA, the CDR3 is TGTGCCAGCAGTTTTAGGACTAGCGGGAGGACCTACGAGCAGTACTTC. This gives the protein CASSFRTSGRTYEQYF.